This TCR beta chain derives from a study of early T cells in non-severe SARS-CoV-2 infection. Turning to the study itself: The input, bulk RNA from unsorted whole blood, was sequenced, and chains were unpaired. Points from the study as a whole: The VDJdb matching leaned toward anti-spike CD8 responses and overlooked private and CD4 specificities.

In the library, individual cDNA molecules carried attached unique molecular identifiers. TCRdb redid the calling of the 5' RACE reads with MiXCR, one entry per CDR3 protein. Among just under 60,000 distinct CDR3 sequences, roughly 7.7% were seen once, and the ten largest hold 3% to 4%. For this clonotype: Its antigen is unidentified.

Looked up from germline, CDR1 is SGHTA and CDR2 is FQGTGA. The CDR3 has 13 amino acids. The V end was cut by 5 bases, the J end by 1 base, with 8 bases between. This clonotype was sampled from an adult who was a healthcare worker with PCR-confirmed SARS-CoV-2 infection or an uninfected control (not recorded which). J is TRBJ1-2 and V is TRBV7-3; maybe TRBD1 (5 bases). Sequencing was carried out using whole blood. The chain's CDR3 is CASSLDSNYGYTF. As DNA, the CDR3 is TGTGCCAGCAGCCTAGACAGTAACTATGGCTACACCTTC.